This entry describes one T cell receptor (beta chain). These data originate in a study of blood T cell repertoires in COVID-19. Study-wide background: Italy, Spain and the United States were the sources of the convalescent and acute COVID-19 samples. Sample material is recorded as cDNA or gDNA derived from T cells, B-cell-depleted T cells, or PBMCs.

The germline V gene encodes CDR1 MDHEN and CDR2 SYDVKM. The CDR3 sequence is 13 residues long. Between the trimmed V and J ends, which lost 5 bases and 1 base, there was a span of 9 bases. In the original workflow: Reference gene primer amplification gave estimated nucleated cell counts. Sequencing was performed with immunoSEQ multiplex PCR; in TCRdb, only in-frame clones are kept and a portion is missing. D and trimming were read from the DNA, whereas the V and J calls and clone size are those reported in that table. The sample carries roughly 90,000 clones, 86% recorded once. Input material: peripheral blood. This receptor was taken from a human donor in a cohort sampled during active COVID-19. V gene TRBV28 combines with J gene TRBJ2-7, with D possibly being TRBD1 (5 bases). The CDR3 protein is CASSTGFSYEQYF. In nucleotides, the CDR3 is TGTGCCAGCAGTACAGGATTTTCCTACGAGCAGTACTTC.